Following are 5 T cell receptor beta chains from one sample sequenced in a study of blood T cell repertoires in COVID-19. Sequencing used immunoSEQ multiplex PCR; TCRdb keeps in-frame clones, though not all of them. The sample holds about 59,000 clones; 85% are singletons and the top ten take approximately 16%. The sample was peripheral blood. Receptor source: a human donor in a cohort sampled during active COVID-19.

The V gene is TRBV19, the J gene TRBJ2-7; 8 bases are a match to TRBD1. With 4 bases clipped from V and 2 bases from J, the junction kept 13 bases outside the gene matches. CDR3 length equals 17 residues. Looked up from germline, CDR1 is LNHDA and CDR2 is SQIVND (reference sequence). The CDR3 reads CASSTAGTGSTTYEQYF. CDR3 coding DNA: TGTGCCAGTAGTACGGCCGGGACAGGATCAACCACCTACGAGCAGTACTTC. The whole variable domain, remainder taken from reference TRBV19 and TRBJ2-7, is DGGITQSPKYLFRKEGQNVTLSCEQNLNHDAMYWYRQDPGQGLRLIYYSQIVNDFQKGDIAEGYSVSREKKESFPLTVTSAQKNPTAFYLCASSTAGTGSTTYEQYFGPGTRLTVT.

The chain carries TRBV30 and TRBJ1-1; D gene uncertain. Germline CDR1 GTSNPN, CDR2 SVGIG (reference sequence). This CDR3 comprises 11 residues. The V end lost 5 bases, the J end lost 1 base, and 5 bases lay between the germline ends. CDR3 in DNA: TGTGCCTGGCGACAGAACACTGAAGCTTTCTTT. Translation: CAWRQNTEAFF. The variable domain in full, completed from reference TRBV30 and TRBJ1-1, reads SQTIHQWPATLVQPVGSPLSLECTVEGTSNPNLYWYRQAAGRGLQLLFYSVGIGQISSEVPQNLSASRPQDRQFILSSKKLLLSDSGFYLCAWRQNTEAFFGQGTRLTVV.

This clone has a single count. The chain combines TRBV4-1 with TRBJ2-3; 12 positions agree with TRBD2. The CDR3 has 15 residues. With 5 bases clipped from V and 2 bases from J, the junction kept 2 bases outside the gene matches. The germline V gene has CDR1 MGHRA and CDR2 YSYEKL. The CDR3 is CASSGLAGTTDTQYF. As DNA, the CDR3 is TGCGCCAGCAGCGGACTAGCGGGGACCACAGATACGCAGTATTTT.

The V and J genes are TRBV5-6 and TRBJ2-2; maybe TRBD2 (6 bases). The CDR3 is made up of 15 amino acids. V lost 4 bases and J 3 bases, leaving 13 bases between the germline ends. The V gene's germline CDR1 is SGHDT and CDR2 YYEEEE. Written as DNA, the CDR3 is TGTGCCAGCAGCCCCGCGGGACTGGACACCGGGGAGCTGTTTTTT. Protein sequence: CASSPAGLDTGELFF. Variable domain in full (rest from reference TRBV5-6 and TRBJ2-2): DAGVTQSPTHLIKTRGQQVTLRCSPKSGHDTVSWYQQALGQGPQFIFQYYEEEERQRGNFPDRFSGHQFPNYSSELNVNALLLGDSALYLCASSPAGLDTGELFFGEGSRLTVL.

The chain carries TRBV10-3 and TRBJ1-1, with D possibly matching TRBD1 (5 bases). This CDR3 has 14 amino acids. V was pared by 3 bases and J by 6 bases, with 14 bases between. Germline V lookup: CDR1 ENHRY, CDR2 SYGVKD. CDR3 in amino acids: CAISDYGRAPEAFF. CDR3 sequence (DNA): TGTGCCATCAGTGATTATGGCAGGGCCCCTGAAGCTTTCTTT.